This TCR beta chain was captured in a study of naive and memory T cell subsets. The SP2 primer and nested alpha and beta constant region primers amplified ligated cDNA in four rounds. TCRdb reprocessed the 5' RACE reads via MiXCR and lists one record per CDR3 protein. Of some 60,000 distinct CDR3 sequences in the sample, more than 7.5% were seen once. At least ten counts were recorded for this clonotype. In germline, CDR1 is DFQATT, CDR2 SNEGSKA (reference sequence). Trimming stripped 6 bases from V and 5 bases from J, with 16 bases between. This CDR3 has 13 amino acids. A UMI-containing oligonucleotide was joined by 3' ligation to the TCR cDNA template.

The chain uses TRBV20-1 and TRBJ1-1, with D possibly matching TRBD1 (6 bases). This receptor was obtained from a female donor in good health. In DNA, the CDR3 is TGCAGTGCGAAGACAGGAACTGGGACTGAAGCTTTCTTT. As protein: CSAKTGTGTEAFF.